What follows are 7 T cell receptor beta chains derived from one specimen sequenced in a study of shared clonotypes between healthy human individuals. Produced via immunoSEQ multiplex PCR; TCRdb's table is partial and in-frame only. The profile covers roughly 2,000,000 clones, with about 95% appearing a single time and roughly 1% taken by the ten largest. Terminally differentiated effector memory CD45RA+ cells were excluded from the naive CD8 cells, which were CD45RO-negative and positively selected for CCR7. Sequencing was performed on naive CD8+ T cells sorted from blood. Source of these receptors: a man aged 18 to 35 in good health.

About this clone itself: Other DNA sequences in the sample encode the same CDR3. CDR3 protein: CASSFRGPYNEQFF. DNA for the CDR3: TGTGCCAGCAGTTTTAGGGGGCCCTACAATGAGCAGTTCTTC. The V gene is TRBV28, the J gene TRBJ2-1; 7 bases are shared with TRBD1. V was clipped by 3 bases and J by 2 bases; unmatched bases: 1. The CDR3 has 14 amino acids. Germline V gene lookup returns CDR1 MDHEN and CDR2 SYDVKM.

The chain carries TRBV28 and TRBJ2-7; TRBD2 is a possible D gene (5 bases). Germline V lookup: CDR1 MDHEN, CDR2 SYDVKM. V gave up 7 bases and J gave up 7 bases, with 14 bases separating them. CDR3 length: 12 residues. The DNA of the CDR3 is TGTGCCAGCACCCTGGCGGGCGGGGAGCAGTACTTC. Its protein is CASTLAGGEQYF.

V and J are TRBV30 and TRBJ1-2; a weak D match, TRBD1 (5 bases). The ends were cut back, 5 bases at V and 3 bases at J, with 10 bases in the middle. Germline V gene data show CDR1 as GTSNPN and CDR2 as SVGIG (reference sequence). This CDR3 contains 12 residues. The CDR3 reads CAWSGGDYGYTF. The CDR3 DNA sequence: TGTGCCTGGTCTGGGGGGGACTATGGCTACACCTTC.

Regarding this clone: Compared with germline, one end of the junction differs, possibly owing to a read error. J is TRBJ2-1 and V is TRBV7-7; D might be TRBD2 (6 bases). The CDR3 runs to 16 residues. Germline CDR1 is SSHAT and CDR2 is FNYEAQ (reference sequence). The CDR3 reads CASSLVTGVGNNEQFF. The CDR3 DNA follows: TGTGCTAGCAGCTTAGTCACGGGAGTGGGGAACAATGAGCAGTTCTTC.

This chain uses TRBV4-1 with TRBJ1-3, with D possibly TRBD1 on 5 matching bases. The CDR3 sequence is 16 residues long. V lost 0 bases and J 0 bases, leaving 9 bases between the germline ends. Germline V gene sequence: CDR1 MGHRA, CDR2 YSYEKL. The CDR3 sequence is CASSQDPGTSGNTIYF. DNA for the CDR3: TGCGCCAGCAGCCAAGATCCGGGGACCTCTGGAAACACCATATATTTT.

This clone was counted a single time. V and J are TRBV27 and TRBJ1-2; TRBD1 matches at 12 bases. This CDR3 is built from 14 residues. V lost 5 bases, J lost 7 bases, and 5 bases stayed unmatched. Germline loops: CDR1 MNHEY, CDR2 SMNVEV (reference sequence). CDR3 in amino acids: CASSGDRGLTGYTF. In DNA form, the CDR3 reads TGTGCCAGCAGTGGGGACAGGGGGCTGACTGGCTACACCTTC.

The chain links TRBV6-6 to TRBJ2-7; either TRBD1 or TRBD2 may fit D (5 bases each). The CDR3 runs 14 residues. Deletions cut 3 bases from V and 4 bases from J, with 13 bases between. CDR1 is MNHNY, CDR2 SVGAGI, per germline (reference sequence). For the CDR3, the DNA is TGTGCCAGCAGTTATGCAGGGACCCTGTACGAGCAGTACTTC. It is translated as CASSYAGTLYEQYF.